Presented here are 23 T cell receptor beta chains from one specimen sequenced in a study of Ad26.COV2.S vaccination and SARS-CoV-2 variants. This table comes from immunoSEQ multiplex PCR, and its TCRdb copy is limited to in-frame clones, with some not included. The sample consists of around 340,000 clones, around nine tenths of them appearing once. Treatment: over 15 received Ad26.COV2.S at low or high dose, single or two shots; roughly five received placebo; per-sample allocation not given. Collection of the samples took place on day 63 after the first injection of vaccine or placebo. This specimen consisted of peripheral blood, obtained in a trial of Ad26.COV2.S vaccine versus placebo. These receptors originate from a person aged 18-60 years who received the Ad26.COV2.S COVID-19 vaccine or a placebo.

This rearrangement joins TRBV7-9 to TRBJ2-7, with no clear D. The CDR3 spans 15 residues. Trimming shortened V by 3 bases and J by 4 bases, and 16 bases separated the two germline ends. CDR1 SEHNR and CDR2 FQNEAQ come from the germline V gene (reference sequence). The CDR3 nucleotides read TGTGCCAGCAGCTTTACACCGGGTTCCGTATACGAGCAGTACTTC. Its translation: CASSFTPGSVYEQYF.

The CDR3 is CASSPAHRDYEQYF. CDR3 sequence (DNA): TGTGCCAGCTCACCAGCACACAGGGACTACGAGCAGTACTTC. This chain links TRBV18 with TRBJ2-7; a possible D gene is TRBD1 (6 bases). V was cut by 2 bases and J by 3 bases, with 11 bases left in between. The CDR3 is 14 residues long. Germline V lookup: CDR1 KGHSH, CDR2 LQKENI.

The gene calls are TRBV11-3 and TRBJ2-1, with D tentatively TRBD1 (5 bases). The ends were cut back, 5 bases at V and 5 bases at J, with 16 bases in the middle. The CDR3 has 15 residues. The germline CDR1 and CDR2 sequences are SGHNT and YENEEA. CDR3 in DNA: TGTGCCAGCAGCACCCACAGGATGGTCAACAATGAGCAGTTCTTC. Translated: CASSTHRMVNNEQFF.

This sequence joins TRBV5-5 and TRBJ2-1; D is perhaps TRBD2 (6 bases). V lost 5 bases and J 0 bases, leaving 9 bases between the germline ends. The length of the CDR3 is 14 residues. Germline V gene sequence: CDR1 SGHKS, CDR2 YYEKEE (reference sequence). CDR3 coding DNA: TGTGCCAGCAGTCCCGGGAGCTCCTACAATGAGCAGTTCTTC. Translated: CASSPGSSYNEQFF.

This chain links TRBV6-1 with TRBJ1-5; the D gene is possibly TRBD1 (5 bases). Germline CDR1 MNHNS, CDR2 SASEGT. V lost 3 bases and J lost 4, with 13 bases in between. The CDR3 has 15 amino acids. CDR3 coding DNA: TGTGCCAGCAGTGACCAGGGCTTGTGGAATCAGCCCCAGCATTTT. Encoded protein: CASSDQGLWNQPQHF.

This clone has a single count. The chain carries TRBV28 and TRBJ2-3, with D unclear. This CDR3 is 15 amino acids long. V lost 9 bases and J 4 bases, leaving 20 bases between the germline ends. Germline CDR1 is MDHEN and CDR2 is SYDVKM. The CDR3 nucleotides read TGTGCCAGTACCGCGTTCGGATTGACGGCAGATACGCAGTATTTT. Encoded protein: CASTAFGLTADTQYF.

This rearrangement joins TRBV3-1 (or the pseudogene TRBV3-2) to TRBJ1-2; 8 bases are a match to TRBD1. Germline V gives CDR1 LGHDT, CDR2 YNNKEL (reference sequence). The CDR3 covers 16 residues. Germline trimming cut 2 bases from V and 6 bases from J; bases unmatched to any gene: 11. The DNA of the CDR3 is TGTGCCAGCAGCCAATCTCACGACAGGGGCGTGAATGGCTACACCTTC. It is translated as CASSQSHDRGVNGYTF.

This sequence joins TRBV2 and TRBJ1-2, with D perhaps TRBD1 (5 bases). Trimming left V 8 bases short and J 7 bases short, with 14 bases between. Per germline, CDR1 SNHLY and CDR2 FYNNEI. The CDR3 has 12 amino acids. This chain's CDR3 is CASSAGGTGYTF. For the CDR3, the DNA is TGTGCCAGCTCTGCGGGTGGGACTGGCTACACCTTC.

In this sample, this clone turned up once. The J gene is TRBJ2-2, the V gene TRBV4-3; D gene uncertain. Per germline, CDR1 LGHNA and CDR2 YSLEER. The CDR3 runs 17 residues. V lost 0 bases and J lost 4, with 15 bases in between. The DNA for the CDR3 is TGCGCCAGCAGCCAAGAGTCGGCGGCCGATCTCACCGGGGAGCTGTTTTTT. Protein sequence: CASSQESAADLTGELFF.

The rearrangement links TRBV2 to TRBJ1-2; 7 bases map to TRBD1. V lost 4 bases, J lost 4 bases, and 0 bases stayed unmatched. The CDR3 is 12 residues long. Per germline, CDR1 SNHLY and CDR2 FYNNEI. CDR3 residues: CASSGQGYGYTF. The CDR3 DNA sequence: TGTGCCAGCAGTGGACAGGGCTATGGCTACACCTTC.

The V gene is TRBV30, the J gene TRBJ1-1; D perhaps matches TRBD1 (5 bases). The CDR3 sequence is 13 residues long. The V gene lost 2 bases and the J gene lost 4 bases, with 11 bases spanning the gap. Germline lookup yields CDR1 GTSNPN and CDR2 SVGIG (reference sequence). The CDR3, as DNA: TGTGCCTGGAGTATCGGGGGGACCACTGAAGCTTTCTTT. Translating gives CAWSIGGTTEAFF.

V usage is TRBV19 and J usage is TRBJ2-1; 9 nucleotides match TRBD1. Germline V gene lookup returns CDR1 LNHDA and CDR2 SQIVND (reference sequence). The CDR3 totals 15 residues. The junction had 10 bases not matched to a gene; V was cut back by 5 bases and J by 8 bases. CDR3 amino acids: CASSAYGTGMDEQFF. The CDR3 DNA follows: TGTGCCAGTAGTGCTTATGGGACAGGGATGGATGAGCAGTTCTTC.

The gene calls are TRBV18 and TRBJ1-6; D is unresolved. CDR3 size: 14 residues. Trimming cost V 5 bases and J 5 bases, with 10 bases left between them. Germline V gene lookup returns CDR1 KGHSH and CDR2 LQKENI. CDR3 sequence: CASSSDKNNSPLHF. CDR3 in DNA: TGTGCCAGCTCATCCGACAAAAATAATTCACCCCTCCACTTT.

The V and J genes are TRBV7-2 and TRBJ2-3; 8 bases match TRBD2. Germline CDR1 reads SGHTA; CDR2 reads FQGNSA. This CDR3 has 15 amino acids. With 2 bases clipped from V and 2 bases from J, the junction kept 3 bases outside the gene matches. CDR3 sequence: CASSLYGGATDTQYF. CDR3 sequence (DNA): TGTGCCAGCAGCTTATACGGGGGGGCCACAGATACGCAGTATTTT.

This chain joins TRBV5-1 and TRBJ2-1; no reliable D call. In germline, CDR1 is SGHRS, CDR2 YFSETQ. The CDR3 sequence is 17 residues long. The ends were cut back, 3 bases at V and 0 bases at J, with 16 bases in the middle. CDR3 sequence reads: CASSWLGRYDSYNEQFF. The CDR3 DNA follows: TGCGCCAGCAGCTGGTTGGGCCGTTATGACTCCTACAATGAGCAGTTCTTC.

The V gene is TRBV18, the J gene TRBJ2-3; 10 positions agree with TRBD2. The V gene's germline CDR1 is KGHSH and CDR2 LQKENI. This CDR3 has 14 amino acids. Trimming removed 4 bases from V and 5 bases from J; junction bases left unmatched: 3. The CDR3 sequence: CASSLRTSGDTQYF. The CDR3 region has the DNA TGTGCCAGCTCACTTCGGACTAGCGGAGATACGCAGTATTTT.

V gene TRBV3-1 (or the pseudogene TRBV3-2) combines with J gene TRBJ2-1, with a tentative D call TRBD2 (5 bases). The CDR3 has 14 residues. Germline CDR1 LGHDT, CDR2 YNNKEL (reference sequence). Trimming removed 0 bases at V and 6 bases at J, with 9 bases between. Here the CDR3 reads CASSQDWEINEQFF. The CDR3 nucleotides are TGTGCCAGCAGCCAAGATTGGGAGATCAATGAGCAGTTCTTC.

CDR3 amino acids: CASSLSGGSYEQYF. Written as DNA, the CDR3 is TGTGCCAGCAGTTTAAGCGGGGGCTCCTACGAGCAGTACTTC. This chain connects TRBV7-6 to TRBJ2-7; TRBD2 agrees at 8 bases. The CDR3 has 14 residues. The J segment lost 0 bases and the V segment lost 6 bases, leaving 4 bases of the junction unmatched. Germline-derived CDR1 and CDR2 are SGHVS and FNYEAQ.

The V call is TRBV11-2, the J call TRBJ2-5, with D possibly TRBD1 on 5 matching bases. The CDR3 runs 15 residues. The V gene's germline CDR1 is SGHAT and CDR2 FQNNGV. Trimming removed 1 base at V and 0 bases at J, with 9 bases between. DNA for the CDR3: TGTGCCAGCAGCTTAGTTGCAGGGCACCAAGAGACCCAGTACTTC. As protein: CASSLVAGHQETQYF.

DNA of the CDR3: TGTGCCATCAGTGAGTCGACCAGCGGGACAATTAACACTGAAGCTTTCTTT. Translated: CAISESTSGTINTEAFF. V gene TRBV10-3 combines with J gene TRBJ1-1; D possibly corresponds to TRBD1 (6 bases). CDR3 length equals 17 residues. Germline CDR1 reads ENHRY; CDR2 reads SYGVKD. The V end lost 0 bases, the J end lost 2 bases, and 16 bases lay between the germline ends.

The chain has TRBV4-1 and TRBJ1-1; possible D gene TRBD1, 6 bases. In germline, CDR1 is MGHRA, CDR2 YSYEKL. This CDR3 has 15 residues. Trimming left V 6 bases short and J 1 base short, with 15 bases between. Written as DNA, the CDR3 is TGCGCCAGCAGACGGGTTCCAGGGGCGAACACTGAAGCTTTCTTT. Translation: CASRRVPGANTEAFF.

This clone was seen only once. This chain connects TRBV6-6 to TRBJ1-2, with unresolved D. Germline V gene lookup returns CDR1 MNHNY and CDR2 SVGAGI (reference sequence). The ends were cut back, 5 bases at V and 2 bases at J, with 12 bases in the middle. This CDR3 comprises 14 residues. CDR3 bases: TGTGCCAGCAGTCCGGCCCCGACGAACTATGGCTACACCTTC. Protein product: CASSPAPTNYGYTF.

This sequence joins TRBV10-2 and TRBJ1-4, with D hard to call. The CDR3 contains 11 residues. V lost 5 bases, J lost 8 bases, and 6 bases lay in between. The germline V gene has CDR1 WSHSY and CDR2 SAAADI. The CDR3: CASSMGEKLFF. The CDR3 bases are TGCGCCAGCAGTATGGGGGAAAAACTGTTTTTT.